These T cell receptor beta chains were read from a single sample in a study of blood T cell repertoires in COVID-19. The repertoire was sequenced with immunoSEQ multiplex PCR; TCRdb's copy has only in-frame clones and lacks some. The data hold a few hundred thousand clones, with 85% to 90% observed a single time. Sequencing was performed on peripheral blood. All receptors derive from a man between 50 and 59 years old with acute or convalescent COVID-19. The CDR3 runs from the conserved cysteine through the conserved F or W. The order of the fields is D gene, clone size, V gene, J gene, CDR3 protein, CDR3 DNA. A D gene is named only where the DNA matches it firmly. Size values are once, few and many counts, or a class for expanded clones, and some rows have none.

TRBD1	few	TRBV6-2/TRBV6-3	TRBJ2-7	CASSYGQGLNYEQYF	TGTGCCAGCAGTTACGGACAGGGTTTGAACTACGAGCAGTACTTC
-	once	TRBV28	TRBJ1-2	CASSLRLVDGYTF	TGTGCCAGCAGTTTACGACTTGTTGACGGCTACACCTTC
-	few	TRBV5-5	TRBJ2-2	CASSSRGVGAGELFF	TGTGCCAGCAGCTCTCGGGGAGTCGGAGCCGGGGAGCTGTTTTTT
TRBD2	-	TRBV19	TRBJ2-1	CASSIRTSGGAYNEQFF	TGTGCCAGTAGTATCAGGACTAGCGGGGGGGCCTACAATGAGCAGTTCTTC
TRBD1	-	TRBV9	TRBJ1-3	CASSTTTGGTNTIYF	TGTGCCAGCAGCACAACGACAGGGGGAACGAACACCATATATTTT
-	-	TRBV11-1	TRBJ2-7	CASSFGNSNSYEQYF	TGTGCCAGCAGCTTCGGGAACTCAAACTCCTACGAGCAGTACTTC
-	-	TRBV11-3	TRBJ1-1	CASSLGRNTEAFF	TGTGCCAGCAGCTTGGGCAGAAACACTGAAGCTTTCTTT
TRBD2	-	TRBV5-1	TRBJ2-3	CASSLAGGLGTDTQYF	TGCGCCAGCAGCCTAGCGGGGGGGCTAGGCACAGATACGCAGTATTTT
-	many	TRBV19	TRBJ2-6	CASSIIVSGANVLTF	TGTGCCAGTAGTATAATTGTTAGTGGGGCCAACGTCCTGACTTTC
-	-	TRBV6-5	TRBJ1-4	CASSLLTSTNEKLFF	TGTGCCAGCAGCTTACTCACCTCAACTAATGAAAAACTGTTTTTT
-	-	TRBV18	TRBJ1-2	CASSPYPQGHGYTF	TGTGCCAGCTCACCATACCCCCAGGGGCATGGCTACACCTTC
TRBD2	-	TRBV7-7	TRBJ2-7	CASSQTREGSLSYEQYF	TGTGCCAGCAGCCAAACCCGGGAGGGGTCCCTCTCCTACGAGCAGTACTTC
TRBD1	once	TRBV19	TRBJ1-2	CASSRDRGPGGYGYTF	TGTGCCAGTAGCCGGGACAGGGGGCCCGGAGGCTATGGCTACACCTTC
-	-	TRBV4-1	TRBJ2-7	CASSQDLSTDPYF	TGCGCCAGCAGCCAAGACCTGTCAACTGATCCGTACTTC
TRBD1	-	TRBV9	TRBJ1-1	CASSARQGSTEAFF	TGTGCCAGCAGCGCCCGACAGGGTTCGACTGAAGCTTTCTTT
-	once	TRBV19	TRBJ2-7	CASSPVDKVSYEQYF	TGTGCCAGTAGTCCCGTAGACAAGGTTTCCTACGAGCAGTACTTC
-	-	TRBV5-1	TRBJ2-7	CASSLAERGGEQYF	TGCGCCAGCAGCTTGGCCGAAAGGGGAGGCGAGCAGTACTTC
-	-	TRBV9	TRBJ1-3	CASSVDSSGNTIYF	TGTGCCAGCAGCGTAGACAGCTCTGGAAACACCATATATTTT
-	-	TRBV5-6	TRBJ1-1	CASSLRARGTEAFF	TGTGCCAGCAGCTTGCGGGCGCGGGGCACTGAAGCTTTCTTT
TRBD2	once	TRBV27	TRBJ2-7	CASSLLGGLADSYEQYF	TGTGCCAGCAGTTTATTGGGCGGACTAGCGGATTCCTACGAGCAGTACTTC
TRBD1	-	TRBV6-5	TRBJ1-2	CASSSGQGDGYTF	TGTGCCAGCAGTTCGGGACAGGGGGATGGCTACACCTTC
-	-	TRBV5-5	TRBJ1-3	CASSRSIGRTGNTIYF	TGTGCCAGCAGCCGGTCGATAGGCAGGACTGGAAACACCATATATTTT
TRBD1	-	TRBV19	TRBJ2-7	CASSDRGTLSYEQYF	TGTGCCAGTAGCGACAGGGGAACGTTATCCTACGAGCAGTACTTC
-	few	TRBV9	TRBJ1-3	CASSELGISGNTIYF	TGTGCCAGCAGCGAACTCGGGATATCTGGAAACACCATATATTTT
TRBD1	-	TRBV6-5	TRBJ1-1	CASSLDRTNTEAFF	TGTGCCAGCAGTCTGGACAGGACGAACACTGAAGCTTTCTTT
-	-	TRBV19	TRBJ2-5	CASSIRGTSRPQETQYF	TGTGCCAGTAGTATAAGGGGAACTAGCCGCCCGCAAGAGACCCAGTACTTC
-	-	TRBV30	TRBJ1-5	CAWNPSNSNQPQHF	TGTGCCTGGAACCCTAGTAATAGCAATCAGCCCCAGCATTTT
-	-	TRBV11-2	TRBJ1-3	CASSLDLRAGGNTIYF	TGTGCCAGCAGCTTAGATCTAAGGGCGGGAGGAAACACCATATATTTT
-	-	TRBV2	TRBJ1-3	CASKDRAGNTIYF	TGTGCCAGCAAAGACCGGGCGGGGAACACCATATATTTT
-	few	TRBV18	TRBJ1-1	CASSLISSNTEAFF	TGTGCCAGCTCCCTTATCTCCTCGAACACTGAAGCTTTCTTT
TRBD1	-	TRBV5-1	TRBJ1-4	CASSLQGGEKLFF	TGCGCCAGCAGCTTGCAGGGGGGTGAAAAACTGTTTTTT
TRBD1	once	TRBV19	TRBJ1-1	CASSIPGGVLYAFF	TGTGCCAGTAGTATACCAGGGGGCGTTTTATATGCTTTCTTT
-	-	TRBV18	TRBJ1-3	CASSPPGTYSGNTIYF	TGTGCCAGCTCACCACCGGGGACTTACTCTGGAAACACCATATATTTT
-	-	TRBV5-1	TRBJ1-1	CASSLGLDENTEAFF	TGCGCCAGCAGCTTGGGGCTAGATGAGAACACTGAAGCTTTCTTT
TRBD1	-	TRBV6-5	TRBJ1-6	CATERGTGYNSPLHF	TGTGCCACCGAAAGAGGGACAGGGTATAATTCACCCCTCCACTTT
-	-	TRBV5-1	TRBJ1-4	CASSLVAGANEKLFF	TGCGCCAGCAGCTTGGTGGCAGGGGCTAATGAAAAACTGTTTTTT
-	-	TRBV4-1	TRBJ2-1	CASSQDLTDRFDEQFF	TGCGCCAGCAGCCAAGATCTGACAGACCGGTTTGATGAGCAGTTCTTC
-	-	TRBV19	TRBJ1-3	CASIRRDTASGNTIYF	TGTGCCAGTATTCGCCGGGACACCGCCTCTGGAAACACCATATATTTT
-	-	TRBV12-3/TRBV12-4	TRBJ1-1	CASSREEDTEAFF	TGTGCCAGCAGCAGGGAAGAGGACACTGAAGCTTTCTTT
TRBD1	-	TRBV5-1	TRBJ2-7	CASSLGGTGGLYEQYF	TGCGCCAGCAGCTTGGGTGGGACAGGGGGCTTGTACGAGCAGTACTTC
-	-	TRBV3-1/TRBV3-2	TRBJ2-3	CASSQDRGGGDTQYF	TGTGCCAGCAGCCAAGATAGGGGGGGCGGAGATACGCAGTATTTT
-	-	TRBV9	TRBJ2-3	CASSPRGASTDTQYF	TGTGCCAGCAGCCCCCGGGGGGCAAGCACAGATACGCAGTATTTT
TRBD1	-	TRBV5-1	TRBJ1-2	CASSLVTGTGPYGYTF	TGCGCCAGCAGCTTGGTCACCGGGACAGGCCCTTATGGCTACACCTTC
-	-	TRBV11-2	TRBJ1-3	CASSVSPGIVRNTIYF	TGTGCCAGCAGCGTGAGTCCGGGGATTGTACGGAACACCATATATTTT
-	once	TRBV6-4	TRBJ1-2	CASSDSTFGGYTF	TGTGCCAGCAGTGATAGTACTTTTGGTGGCTACACCTTC
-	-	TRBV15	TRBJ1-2	CATSRDRGDGYTF	TGTGCCACCAGCAGAGACAGGGGCGATGGCTACACCTTC
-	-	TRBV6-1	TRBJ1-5	CASSEVPPGQGGVQPQHF	TGTGCCAGCAGTGAAGTCCCTCCGGGGCAGGGAGGTGTACAGCCCCAGCATTTT
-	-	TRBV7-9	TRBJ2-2	CASSTGTSGELFF	TGTGCCAGCAGCACCGGTACCTCCGGGGAGCTGTTTTTT